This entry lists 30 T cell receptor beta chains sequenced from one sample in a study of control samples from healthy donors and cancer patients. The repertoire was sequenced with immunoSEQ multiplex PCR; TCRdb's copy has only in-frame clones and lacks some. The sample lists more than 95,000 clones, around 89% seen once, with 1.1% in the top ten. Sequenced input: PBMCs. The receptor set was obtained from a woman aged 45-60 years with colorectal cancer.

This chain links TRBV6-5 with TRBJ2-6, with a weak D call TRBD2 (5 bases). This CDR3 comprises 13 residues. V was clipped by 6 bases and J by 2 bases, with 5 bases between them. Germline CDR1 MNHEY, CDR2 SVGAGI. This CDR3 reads CASSGTGANVLTF. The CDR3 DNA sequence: TGTGCCAGCAGCGGGACTGGGGCCAACGTCCTGACTTTC.

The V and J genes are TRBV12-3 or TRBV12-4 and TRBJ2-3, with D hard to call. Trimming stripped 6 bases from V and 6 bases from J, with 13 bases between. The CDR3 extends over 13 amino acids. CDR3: CASSFPGLDTQYF. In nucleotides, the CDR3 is TGTGCCAGCAGCTTTCCAGGTCTGGATACGCAGTATTTT.

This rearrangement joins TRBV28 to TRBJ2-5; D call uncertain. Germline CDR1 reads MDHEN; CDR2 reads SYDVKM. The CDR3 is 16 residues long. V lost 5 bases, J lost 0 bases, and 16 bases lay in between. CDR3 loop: CASSASPFLYQETQYF. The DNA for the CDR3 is TGTGCCAGCAGTGCAAGCCCTTTTCTCTACCAAGAGACCCAGTACTTC. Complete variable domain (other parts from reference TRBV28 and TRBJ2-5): DVKVTQSSRYLVKRTGEKVFLECVQDMDHENMFWYRQDPGLGLRLIYFSYDVKMKEKGDIPEGYSVSREKKERFSLILESASTNQTSMYLCASSASPFLYQETQYFGPGTRLLVL.

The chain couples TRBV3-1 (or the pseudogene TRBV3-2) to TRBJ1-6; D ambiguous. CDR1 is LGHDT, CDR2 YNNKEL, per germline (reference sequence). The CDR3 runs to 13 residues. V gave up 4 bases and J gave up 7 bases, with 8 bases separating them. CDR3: CASSPLQNSPLHF. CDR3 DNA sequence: TGTGCCAGCAGCCCCTTACAGAATTCACCCCTCCACTTT.

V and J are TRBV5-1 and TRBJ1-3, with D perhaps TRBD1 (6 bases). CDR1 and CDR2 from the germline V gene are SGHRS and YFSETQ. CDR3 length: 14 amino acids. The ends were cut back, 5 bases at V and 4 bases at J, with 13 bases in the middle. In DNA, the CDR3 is TGCGCCAGCAGGAATCAGGGGTCGGGAAACACCATATATTTT. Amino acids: CASRNQGSGNTIYF.

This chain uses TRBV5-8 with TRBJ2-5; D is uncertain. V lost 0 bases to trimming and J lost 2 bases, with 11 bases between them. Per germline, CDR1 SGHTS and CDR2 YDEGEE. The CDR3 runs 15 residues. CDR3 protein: CASSLGAQSQETQYF. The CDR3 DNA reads TGTGCCAGCAGCTTGGGGGCACAGTCTCAAGAGACCCAGTACTTC.

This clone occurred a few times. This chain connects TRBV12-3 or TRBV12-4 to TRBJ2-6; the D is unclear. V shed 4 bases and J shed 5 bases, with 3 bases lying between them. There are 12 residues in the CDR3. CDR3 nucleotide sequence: TGTGCCAGCAGTTACAGGGCCAACGTCCTGACTTTC. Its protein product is CASSYRANVLTF.

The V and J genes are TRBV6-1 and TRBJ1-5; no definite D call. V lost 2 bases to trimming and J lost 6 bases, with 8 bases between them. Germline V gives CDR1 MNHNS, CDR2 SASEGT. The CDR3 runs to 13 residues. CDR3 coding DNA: TGTGCCAGCAGTGAACAGCGGGGTCAGCCCCAGCATTTT. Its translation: CASSEQRGQPQHF.

This CDR3 is CASSSTNYGYTF. CDR3 bases: TGTGCCAGCAGTTCCACAAACTATGGCTACACCTTC. The chain combines TRBV28 with TRBJ1-2; D uncertain. The CDR3 spans 12 residues. Germline CDR1 MDHEN, CDR2 SYDVKM. The V and J ends lost 4 bases and 2 bases respectively, with 5 bases between them.

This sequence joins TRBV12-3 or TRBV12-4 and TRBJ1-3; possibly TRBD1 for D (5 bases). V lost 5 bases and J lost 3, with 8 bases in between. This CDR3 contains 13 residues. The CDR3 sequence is CASSRGVGNTIYF. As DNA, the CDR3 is TGTGCCAGCAGTCGAGGGGTTGGAAACACCATATATTTT.

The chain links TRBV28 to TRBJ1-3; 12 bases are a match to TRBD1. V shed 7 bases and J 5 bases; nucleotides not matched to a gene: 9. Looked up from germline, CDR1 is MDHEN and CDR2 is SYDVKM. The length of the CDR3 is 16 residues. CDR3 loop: CASKTPGQGARNTIYF. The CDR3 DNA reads TGTGCCAGCAAAACGCCGGGACAGGGGGCAAGAAACACCATATATTTT.

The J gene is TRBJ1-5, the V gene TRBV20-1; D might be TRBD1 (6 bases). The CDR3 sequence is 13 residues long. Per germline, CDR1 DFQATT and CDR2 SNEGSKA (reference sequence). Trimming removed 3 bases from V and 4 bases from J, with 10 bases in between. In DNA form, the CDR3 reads TGCAGTGCTAGTCTGGGGGCGAATCAGCCCCAGCATTTT. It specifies CSASLGANQPQHF.

The CDR3 coding sequence is TGTGCCAGTAGTGTCAGACAGGGTAGAGGGAATGAGCAGTTCTTC. It codes for CASSVRQGRGNEQFF. V is TRBV19 and J is TRBJ2-1; 7 positions match TRBD1. V lost 5 bases and J lost 7; bases outside the gene matches: 11. CDR1 LNHDA and CDR2 SQIVND come from the germline V gene (reference sequence). The CDR3 runs 15 residues.

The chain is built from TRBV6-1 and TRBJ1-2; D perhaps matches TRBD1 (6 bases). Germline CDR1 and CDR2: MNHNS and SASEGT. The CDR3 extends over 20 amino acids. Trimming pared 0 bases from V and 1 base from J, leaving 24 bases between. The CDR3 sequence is CASSEAGAGLPSRFNYGYTF. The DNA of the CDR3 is TGTGCCAGCAGTGAAGCGGGGGCGGGCCTGCCATCGAGATTTAACTATGGCTACACCTTC.

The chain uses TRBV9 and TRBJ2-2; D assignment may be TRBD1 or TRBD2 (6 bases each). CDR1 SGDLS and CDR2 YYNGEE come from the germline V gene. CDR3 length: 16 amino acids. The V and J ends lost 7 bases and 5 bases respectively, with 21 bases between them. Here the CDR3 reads CASGGGRIVGTGELFF. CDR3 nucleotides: TGTGCCAGCGGAGGGGGGCGGATAGTAGGGACCGGGGAGCTGTTTTTT.

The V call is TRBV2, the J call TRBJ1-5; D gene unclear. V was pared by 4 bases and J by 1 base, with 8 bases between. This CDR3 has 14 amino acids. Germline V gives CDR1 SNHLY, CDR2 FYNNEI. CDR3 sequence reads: CASSVDGSNQPQHF. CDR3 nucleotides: TGTGCCAGCAGTGTGGACGGGAGCAATCAGCCCCAGCATTTT.

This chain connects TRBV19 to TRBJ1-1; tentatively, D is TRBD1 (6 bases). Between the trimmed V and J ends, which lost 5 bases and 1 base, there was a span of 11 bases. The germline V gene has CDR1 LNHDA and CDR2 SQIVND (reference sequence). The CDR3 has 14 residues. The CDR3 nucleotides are TGTGCCAGTAGTCGGGGGGCAGAGAACACTGAAGCTTTCTTT. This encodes CASSRGAENTEAFF.

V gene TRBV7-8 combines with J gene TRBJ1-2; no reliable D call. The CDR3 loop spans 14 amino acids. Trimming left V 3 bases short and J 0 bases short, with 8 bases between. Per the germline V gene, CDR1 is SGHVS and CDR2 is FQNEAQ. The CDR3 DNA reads TGTGCCAGCAGCTTCGACCTTGCTAACTATGGCTACACCTTC. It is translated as CASSFDLANYGYTF.

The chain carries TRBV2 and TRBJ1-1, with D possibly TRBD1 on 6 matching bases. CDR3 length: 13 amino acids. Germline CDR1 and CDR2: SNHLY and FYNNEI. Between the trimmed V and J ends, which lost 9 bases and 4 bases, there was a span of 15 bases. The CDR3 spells CARVQGDGTEAFF. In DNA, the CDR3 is TGTGCCAGAGTACAGGGAGACGGCACTGAAGCTTTCTTT.

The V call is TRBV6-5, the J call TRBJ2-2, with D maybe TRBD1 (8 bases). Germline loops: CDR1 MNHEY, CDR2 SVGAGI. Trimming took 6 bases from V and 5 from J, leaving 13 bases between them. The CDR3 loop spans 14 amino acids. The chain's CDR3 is CASRDREGTGELFF. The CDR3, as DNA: TGTGCCAGCAGGGACAGGGAGGGAACCGGGGAGCTGTTTTTT.

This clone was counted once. CDR3 sequence (DNA): TGTGCCAGCAGCTACAGCTTTCCCGGGAAAGAGACCCAGTACTTC. This translates into CASSYSFPGKETQYF. The chain couples TRBV5-5 to TRBJ2-5, with D perhaps matching TRBD2 (5 bases). Germline V gene data show CDR1 as SGHKS and CDR2 as YYEKEE (reference sequence). Trimming pared 3 bases from V and 3 bases from J, leaving 15 bases between. The CDR3 runs to 15 residues.

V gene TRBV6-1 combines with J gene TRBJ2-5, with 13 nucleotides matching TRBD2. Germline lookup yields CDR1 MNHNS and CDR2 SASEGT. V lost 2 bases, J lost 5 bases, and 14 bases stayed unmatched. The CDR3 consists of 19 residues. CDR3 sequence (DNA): TGTGCCAGCAGTGAAAGCGCAAAGGAACTAGCGGGAGGGCGGGAGACCCAGTACTTC. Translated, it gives CASSESAKELAGGRETQYF.

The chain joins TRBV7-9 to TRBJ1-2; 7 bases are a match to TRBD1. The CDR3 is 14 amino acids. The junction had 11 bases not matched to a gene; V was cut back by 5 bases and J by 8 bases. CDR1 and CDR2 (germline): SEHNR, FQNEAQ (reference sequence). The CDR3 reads CASSPGQLGLGYTF. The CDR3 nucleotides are TGTGCCAGCAGCCCGGGACAGTTGGGCTTGGGCTACACCTTC.

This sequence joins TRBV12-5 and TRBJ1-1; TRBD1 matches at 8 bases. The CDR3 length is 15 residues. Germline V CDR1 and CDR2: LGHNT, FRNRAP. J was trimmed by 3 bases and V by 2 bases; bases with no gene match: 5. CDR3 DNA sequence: TGTGCTAGTGGTTTGACGCACAGGGGGGACACTGAAGCTTTCTTT. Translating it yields CASGLTHRGDTEAFF. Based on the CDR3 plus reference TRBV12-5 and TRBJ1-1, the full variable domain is DARVTQTPRHKVTEMGQEVTMRCQPILGHNTVFWYRQTMMQGLELLAYFRNRAPLDDSGMPKDRFSAEMPDATLATLKIQPSEPRDSAVYFCASGLTHRGDTEAFFGQGTRLTVV.

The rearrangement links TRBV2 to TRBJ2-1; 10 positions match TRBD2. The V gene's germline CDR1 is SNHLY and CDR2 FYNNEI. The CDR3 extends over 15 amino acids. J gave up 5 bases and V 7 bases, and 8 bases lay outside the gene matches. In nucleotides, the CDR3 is TGTGCCAGCATGCTGGGACTAGCGCCTAACAATGAGCAGTTCTTC. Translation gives CASMLGLAPNNEQFF.

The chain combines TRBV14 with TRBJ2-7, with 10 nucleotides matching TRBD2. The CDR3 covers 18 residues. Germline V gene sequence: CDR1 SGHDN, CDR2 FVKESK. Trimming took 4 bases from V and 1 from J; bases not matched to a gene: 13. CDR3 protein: CASSLGLAAESSSYEQYF. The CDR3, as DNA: TGTGCCAGCAGCCTAGGACTAGCGGCCGAGTCCAGTTCCTACGAGCAGTACTTC.

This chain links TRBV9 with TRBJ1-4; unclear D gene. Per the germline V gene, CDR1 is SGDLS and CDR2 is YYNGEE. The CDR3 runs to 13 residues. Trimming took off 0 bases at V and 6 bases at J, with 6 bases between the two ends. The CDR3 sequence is CASSVAGDEKLFF. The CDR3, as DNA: TGTGCCAGCAGCGTAGCCGGGGATGAAAAACTGTTTTTT.

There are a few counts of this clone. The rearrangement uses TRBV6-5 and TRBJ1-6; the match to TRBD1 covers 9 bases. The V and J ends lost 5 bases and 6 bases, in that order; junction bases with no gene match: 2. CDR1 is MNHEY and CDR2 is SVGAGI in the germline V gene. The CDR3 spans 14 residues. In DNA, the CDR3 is TGTGCCAGCAGTAGGGGACAGGGTAATTCACCCCTCCACTTT. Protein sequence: CASSRGQGNSPLHF.

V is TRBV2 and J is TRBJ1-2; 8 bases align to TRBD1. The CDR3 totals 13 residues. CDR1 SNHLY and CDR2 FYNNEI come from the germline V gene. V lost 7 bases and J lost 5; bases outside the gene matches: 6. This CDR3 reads CASTEDRVYGYTF. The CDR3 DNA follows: TGTGCCAGCACCGAGGACAGGGTTTATGGCTACACCTTC.

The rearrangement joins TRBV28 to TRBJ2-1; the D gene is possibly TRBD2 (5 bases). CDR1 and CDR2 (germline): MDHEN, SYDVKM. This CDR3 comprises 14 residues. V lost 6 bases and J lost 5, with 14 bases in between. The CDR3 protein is CASRDEGSNNEQFF. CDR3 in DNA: TGTGCCAGCAGGGACGAGGGATCCAACAATGAGCAGTTCTTC.